This T cell receptor beta chain was identified in a study of shared clonotypes between healthy human individuals. Study results and caveats: Non-shared clonotypes had lower generation probabilities than those shared by all four donors. Measured sharing among donors was expected to vary with sequencing depth.

This CDR3 region has 15 residues. CDR1 SGHVS and CDR2 FNYEAQ come from the germline V gene. V shed 4 bases and J shed 1 base, with 13 bases lying between them. Data came from immunoSEQ multiplex PCR; TCRdb stores just in-frame clones and leaves some out. The sample includes about 2,500,000 clones, over 85% of them seen just once. The study drew all its donors from Caucasian adults living in Nashville, Tennessee. Concerning this clone: What it binds is not known.

The V call is TRBV7-6, the J call TRBJ2-5; D not resolved. The TCR was taken from a man between 18 and 29 years old in good health. Sequencing input: naive CD4+ T cells sorted from blood. The sample's subset: CD45RA+ positively selected. The CDR3 DNA sequence: TGTGCCAGCAGCTCCGGAGTGTGGGTCCAAGAGACCCAGTACTTC. It yields the protein CASSSGVWVQETQYF.